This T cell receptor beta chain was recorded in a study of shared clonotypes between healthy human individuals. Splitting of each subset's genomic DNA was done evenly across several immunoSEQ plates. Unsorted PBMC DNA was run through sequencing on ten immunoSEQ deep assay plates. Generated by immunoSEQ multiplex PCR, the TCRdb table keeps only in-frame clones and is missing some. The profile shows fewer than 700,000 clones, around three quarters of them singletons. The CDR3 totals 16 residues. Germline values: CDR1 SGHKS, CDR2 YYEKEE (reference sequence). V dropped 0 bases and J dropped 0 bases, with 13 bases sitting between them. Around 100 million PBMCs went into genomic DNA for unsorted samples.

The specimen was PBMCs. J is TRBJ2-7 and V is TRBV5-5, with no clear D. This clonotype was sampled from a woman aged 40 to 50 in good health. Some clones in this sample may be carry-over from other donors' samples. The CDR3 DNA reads TGTGCCAGCAGCTTGGCCCCCCTTCCGGGCTCCTACGAGCAGTACTTC. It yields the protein CASSLAPLPGSYEQYF.